This T cell receptor beta chain was captured by sequencing in a study of memory CD8 T cells in hepatitis C reinfection. Data came from immunoSEQ multiplex PCR; TCRdb stores just in-frame clones and leaves some out. Counted here are roughly 43,000 clones, 85% to 90% occurring once; the ten biggest clones make up about 1.3%. This CDR3 is 16 amino acids long. The V gene end was trimmed by 0 bases and the J gene end by 8 bases; junction bases not matched to a gene: 6. Germline V CDR1 and CDR2: SGHNT, YYREEE (reference sequence). Noted time point: peak reinfection, 3 to 8 weeks after reinfection detection. Sorted cells were sequenced directly ex vivo without any in vitro expansion.

This TCR was recovered from a man between 18 and 29 years old with hepatitis C virus infection. The chain carries TRBV5-4 and TRBJ2-2; TRBD2 aligns across 11 bases. The specimen sequenced was naive CD8+ T cells sorted from blood. The CDR3 DNA follows: TGTGCCAGCAGCTTGGCGCTAGCGGGAGGTGCGGGGGAGCTGTTTTTT. This gives the protein CASSLALAGGAGELFF.